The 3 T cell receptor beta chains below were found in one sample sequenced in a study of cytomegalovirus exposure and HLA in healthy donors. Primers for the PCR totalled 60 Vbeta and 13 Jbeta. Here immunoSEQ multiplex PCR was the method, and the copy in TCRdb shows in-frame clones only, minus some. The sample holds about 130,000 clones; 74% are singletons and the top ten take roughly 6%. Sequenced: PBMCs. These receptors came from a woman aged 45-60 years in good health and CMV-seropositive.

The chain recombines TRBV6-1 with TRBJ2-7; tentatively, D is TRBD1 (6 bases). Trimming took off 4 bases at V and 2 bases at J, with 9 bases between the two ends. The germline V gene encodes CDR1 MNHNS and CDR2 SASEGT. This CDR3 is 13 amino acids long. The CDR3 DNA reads TGTGCCAGCAGTGTGACAGGAGCCTACGAGCAGTACTTC. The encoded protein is CASSVTGAYEQYF.

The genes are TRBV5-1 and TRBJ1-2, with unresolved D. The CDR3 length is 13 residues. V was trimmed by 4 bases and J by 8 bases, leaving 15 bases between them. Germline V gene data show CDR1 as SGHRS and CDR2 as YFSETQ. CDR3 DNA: TGCGCCAGCAGCCCAAGCGGGGAATTCGGCTACACCTTC. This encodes CASSPSGEFGYTF. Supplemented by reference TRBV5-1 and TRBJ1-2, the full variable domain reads KAGVTQTPRYLIKTRGQQVTLSCSPISGHRSVSWYQQTPGQGLQFLFEYFSETQRNKGNFPGRFSGRQFSNSRSEMNVSTLELGDSALYLCASSPSGEFGYTFGSGTRLTVV.

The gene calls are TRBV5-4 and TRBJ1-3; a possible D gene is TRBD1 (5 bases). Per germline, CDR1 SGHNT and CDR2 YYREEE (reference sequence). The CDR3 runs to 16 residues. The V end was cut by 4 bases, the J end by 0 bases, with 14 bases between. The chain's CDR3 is CASSLRGWNSGNTIYF. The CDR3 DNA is TGTGCCAGCAGCCTTAGGGGCTGGAACTCTGGAAACACCATATATTTT.